The present TCR beta chain was sequenced within a study of neurological immune-mediated disorders. Study-level results: Phylogenetic analysis grouped 18 of 34 multiple sclerosis patients' repertoires together, suggesting a possible repertoire signature. The absence of any CDR3 amino acid sequence shared by expanded clones across subjects suggests that repertoires were private in all groups.

CDR3 length equals 20 residues. In germline, CDR1 is MDHEN, CDR2 SYDVKM. Trimming shortened V by 6 bases and J by 4 bases, and 33 bases separated the two germline ends. The yield of each sequencing run was over 180 million TCR-beta sequences from 15-18 subjects. Each CDR3 protein gets one entry after TCRdb re-called the 5' RACE reads with MiXCR. The table includes about 62,000 distinct CDR3 sequences, 4% to 6% detected once. This clonotype was recorded at least ten times. Antigen: not known. The clonotype was recovered from a woman between 50 and 59 years old with multiple sclerosis. Sequenced: PBMCs. This sequence joins TRBV28 and TRBJ2-5; D ambiguous. As DNA, the CDR3 is TGTGCCAGCAGCACCCAAGTAAGGCTGGACGGCGGAAGATACGGAGAGACCCAGTACTTC. The encoded protein is CASSTQVRLDGGRYGETQYF.